This T cell receptor beta chain was documented in a study of T cell changes during pregnancy in multiple sclerosis. The assay was immunoSEQ multiplex PCR, and TCRdb's table has in-frame clones only and misses some. Among 30,000 to 45,000 clones listed, around 92% were seen once. CDR3 size: 13 residues. Per germline, CDR1 MNHNY and CDR2 SVGAGI (reference sequence). With 11 bases removed from V and 4 bases from J, the gap between germline ends came to 15 bases. The receptor's source is a female donor in good health, enrolled as a control in a pregnancy study. The material sequenced was CD4+ T cells from peripheral blood mononuclear cells, taken in the third trimester of pregnancy. The V and J genes are TRBV6-6 and TRBJ2-1; possibly TRBD1 for D (6 bases). The CDR3: CAGGRTMYNEQFF. Here the CDR3 DNA reads TGTGCCGGGGGCAGGACGATGTACAATGAGCAGTTCTTC.